A single sample gave rise to the 28 T cell receptor beta chains below, sequenced in a study of cytomegalovirus exposure and HLA in healthy donors. The assay was immunoSEQ multiplex PCR, and TCRdb's table has in-frame clones only and misses some. The sample holds 150,000 to 200,000 clones; about 86% are singletons and the top ten take about 5.8%. Sequencing input: PBMCs. The receptor source for this set is a woman in her twenties or thirties in good health and CMV-seronegative.

This clone has a single count. The V gene is TRBV28, the J gene TRBJ2-1; unclear D gene. Germline V gene lookup returns CDR1 MDHEN and CDR2 SYDVKM. V lost 3 bases to trimming and J lost 3 bases, with 9 bases between them. The length of the CDR3 is 14 residues. The CDR3 loop reads CASSLSGLYNEQFF. In DNA, the CDR3 is TGTGCCAGCAGTTTGTCGGGTCTCTACAATGAGCAGTTCTTC. Complete variable domain (other parts from reference TRBV28 and TRBJ2-1): DVKVTQSSRYLVKRTGEKVFLECVQDMDHENMFWYRQDPGLGLRLIYFSYDVKMKEKGDIPEGYSVSREKKERFSLILESASTNQTSMYLCASSLSGLYNEQFFGPGTRLTVL.

V is TRBV9 and J is TRBJ2-5; possibly TRBD1 for D (5 bases). This CDR3 has 16 amino acids. The germline V gene has CDR1 SGDLS and CDR2 YYNGEE. Trimming removed 4 bases from V and 0 bases from J, with 16 bases in between. CDR3: CASSPGRGRYQETQYF. As DNA, the CDR3 is TGTGCCAGCAGCCCAGGAAGGGGTCGATACCAAGAGACCCAGTACTTC.

The chain combines TRBV27 with TRBJ2-7; the match to TRBD1 covers 9 bases. Germline trimming cut 3 bases from V and 6 bases from J; bases unmatched to any gene: 9. The CDR3 totals 15 residues. Germline lookup yields CDR1 MNHEY and CDR2 SMNVEV (reference sequence). The CDR3 DNA follows: TGTGCCAGCAGTTTTTATTTACAGGGGGCTTTCGAGCAGTACTTC. This encodes CASSFYLQGAFEQYF.

This rearrangement joins TRBV5-5 to TRBJ1-6; D not resolved. Per germline, CDR1 SGHKS and CDR2 YYEKEE (reference sequence). Trimming shortened V by 0 bases and J by 14 bases, and 12 bases separated the two germline ends. There are 13 residues in the CDR3. The CDR3 loop is CASSLEAFDTLHF. CDR3 in DNA: TGTGCCAGCAGCTTGGAGGCCTTCGACACCCTCCACTTT.

The V and J genes are TRBV18 and TRBJ2-5; 11 bases line up with TRBD2. The CDR3 contains 18 residues. The V and J ends lost 1 base and 5 bases, in that order; junction bases with no gene match: 12. Germline V CDR1 and CDR2: KGHSH, LQKENI. CDR3 sequence: CASSPQLLAGAGGETQYF. The CDR3 DNA follows: TGTGCCAGCTCACCACAGCTACTAGCGGGAGCCGGTGGGGAGACCCAGTACTTC.

This clone was observed once. This chain links TRBV4-1 with TRBJ2-7, with 9 bases fitting TRBD1. J lost 4 bases, V lost 3 bases, and 10 bases had no gene match. Per germline, CDR1 MGHRA and CDR2 YSYEKL. The CDR3 runs to 16 residues. The DNA for the CDR3 is TGCGCCAGCAGCCAGAACAGGGGGCCGACCCCGTACGAGCAGTACTTC. Amino acid sequence: CASSQNRGPTPYEQYF.

The V and J genes are TRBV27 and TRBJ2-7; TRBD2 is a possible D gene (7 bases). The germline V and J ends were trimmed by 3 bases and 2 bases, with 14 bases remaining between them. CDR3 length: 15 residues. The V gene's germline CDR1 is MNHEY and CDR2 SMNVEV (reference sequence). CDR3 DNA sequence: TGTGCCAGCAGTTTGTTGGACAGCGGGGCCTACGAGCAGTACTTC. The encoded protein is CASSLLDSGAYEQYF.

The chain couples TRBV10-3 to TRBJ2-1; 11 positions match TRBD2. The V and J ends lost 2 bases and 4 bases, in that order; junction bases with no gene match: 7. The CDR3 contains 17 residues. CDR1 and CDR2 from the germline V gene are ENHRY and SYGVKD. The CDR3 loop reads CAISEPGLAGGYNEQFF. The CDR3 coding sequence is TGTGCCATCAGTGAGCCTGGGCTAGCGGGAGGATACAATGAGCAGTTCTTC.

The rearrangement joins TRBV10-3 to TRBJ2-7; D is uncertain. The CDR3 runs 14 residues. Germline V gene data show CDR1 as ENHRY and CDR2 as SYGVKD. Trimming removed 3 bases at V and 6 bases at J, with 15 bases between. The CDR3 loop reads CAISEEPPRREQYF. Written as DNA, the CDR3 is TGTGCCATCAGTGAAGAGCCCCCCCGACGCGAGCAGTACTTC.

The rearrangement uses TRBV28 and TRBJ1-5; a weak D match, TRBD1 (6 bases). Germline V CDR1 and CDR2: MDHEN, SYDVKM. V shed 5 bases and J shed 6 bases, with 17 bases lying between them. The CDR3 extends over 15 amino acids. The DNA of the CDR3 is TGTGCCAGCAGTCCTCAACAGGGCCAAAGTCAGCCCCAGCATTTT. It is translated as CASSPQQGQSQPQHF. The variable domain in full, completed from reference TRBV28 and TRBJ1-5, reads DVKVTQSSRYLVKRTGEKVFLECVQDMDHENMFWYRQDPGLGLRLIYFSYDVKMKEKGDIPEGYSVSREKKERFSLILESASTNQTSMYLCASSPQQGQSQPQHFGDGTRLSIL.

This clone was seen just once. The rearrangement links TRBV15 to TRBJ2-7; 7 nucleotides agree with TRBD1. CDR3 length: 14 residues. The V gene end was trimmed by 3 bases and the J gene end by 3 bases; junction bases not matched to a gene: 5. From germline, CDR1 is LNHNV and CDR2 YYDKDF (reference sequence). DNA for the CDR3: TGTGCCACCAGCAGGGCCCGACAGGGCTACGAGCAGTACTTC. The encoded protein is CATSRARQGYEQYF.

The V gene is TRBV5-4, the J gene TRBJ1-2; TRBD1 aligns across 11 bases. Trimming cost V 4 bases and J 9 bases; bases outside gene matches: 20. This CDR3 has 18 residues. Germline V CDR1 and CDR2: SGHNT, YYREEE (reference sequence). In DNA, the CDR3 is TGTGCCAGCAGCCCTACCGGGACAGGGGGAGGAAATGCCCCCCGCTACACCTTC. Its protein product is CASSPTGTGGGNAPRYTF.

The rearrangement joins TRBV28 to TRBJ1-5, with D unclear. Trimming removed 2 bases from V and 8 bases from J, with 13 bases in between. Germline loops: CDR1 MDHEN, CDR2 SYDVKM. This CDR3 has 14 residues. The CDR3 loop reads CASSLITESKPQHF. CDR3 nucleotide sequence: TGTGCCAGCAGTTTAATTACAGAGTCTAAGCCCCAGCATTTT.

The chain combines TRBV30 with TRBJ1-5, with a tentative D call TRBD1 (5 bases). Germline values: CDR1 GTSNPN, CDR2 SVGIG (reference sequence). V was pared by 7 bases and J by 5 bases, with 15 bases between. This CDR3 is 13 amino acids long. The chain's CDR3 is CAFQTEPDQPQHF. For the CDR3, the DNA is TGTGCCTTCCAGACAGAACCTGATCAGCCCCAGCATTTT.

V usage is TRBV19 and J usage is TRBJ2-1; tentatively, D is TRBD1 (6 bases). The CDR3 loop spans 15 amino acids. The germline gives CDR1 LNHDA, CDR2 SQIVND (reference sequence). The V and J ends lost 6 bases and 9 bases respectively, with 21 bases between them. For the CDR3, the DNA is TGTGCCAGTAGCGTGCAGGGGAGAGGTTTGTTTGAGCAGTTCTTC. It yields the protein CASSVQGRGLFEQFF.

This chain connects TRBV7-2 to TRBJ1-1; D is undetermined. Per the germline V gene, CDR1 is SGHTA and CDR2 is FQGNSA. Trimming took off 1 base at V and 5 bases at J, with 8 bases between the two ends. The CDR3 runs 13 residues. The CDR3 DNA is TGTGCCAGCAGCTTAGAAGGAGGGACTGAAGCTTTCTTT. Encoded protein: CASSLEGGTEAFF.

The chain has TRBV5-6 and TRBJ2-7; D possibly corresponds to TRBD2 (6 bases). CDR1 is SGHDT, CDR2 YYEEEE, per germline. The CDR3 extends over 14 amino acids. Trimming pared 4 bases from V and 0 bases from J, leaving 11 bases between. The CDR3 loop is CASSDSGSSYEQYF. The CDR3, as DNA: TGTGCCAGCAGCGATAGCGGTAGCTCCTACGAGCAGTACTTC.

The rearrangement links TRBV5-1 to TRBJ1-5; no clear D gene. Germline V gene sequence: CDR1 SGHRS, CDR2 YFSETQ. The CDR3 consists of 15 residues. Between the trimmed V and J ends, which lost 1 base and 0 bases, there was a span of 8 bases. CDR3 residues: CASSLTGYSNQPQHF. The DNA of the CDR3 is TGCGCCAGCAGCTTGACCGGGTATAGCAATCAGCCCCAGCATTTT.

J is TRBJ2-7 and V is TRBV5-1, with 9 bases fitting TRBD1. J gave up 3 bases and V 0 bases, and 1 base lay outside the gene matches. Germline CDR1 is SGHRS and CDR2 is YFSETQ. The CDR3 totals 14 residues. CDR3 residues: CASSLEGQGYEQYF. In DNA, the CDR3 is TGCGCCAGCAGCTTGGAGGGACAGGGCTACGAGCAGTACTTC.

This chain links TRBV7-3 with TRBJ1-2; no definite D call. Germline CDR1 SGHTA, CDR2 FQGTGA. This CDR3 comprises 15 residues. Between the trimmed V and J ends, which lost 5 bases and 4 bases, there was a span of 17 bases. CDR3 sequence: CASSADPTRSYGYTF. In DNA, the CDR3 is TGTGCCAGCAGCGCGGACCCAACCAGGAGCTATGGCTACACCTTC.

The rearrangement links TRBV5-1 to TRBJ2-1; no clear D. Trimming shortened V by 1 base and J by 8 bases, and 4 bases separated the two germline ends. Germline CDR1 and CDR2: SGHRS and YFSETQ. CDR3 size: 11 residues. The CDR3 bases are TGCGCCAGCAGCTTGCTAGATGAGCAGTTCTTC. This codes for CASSLLDEQFF.

The V call is TRBV30, the J call TRBJ2-5, with D possibly TRBD2 on 5 matching bases. The CDR3 is made up of 12 amino acids. CDR1 is GTSNPN and CDR2 is SVGIG in the germline V gene (reference sequence). Trimming cost V 8 bases and J 7 bases, with 17 bases left between them. The CDR3 DNA follows: TGTGCCGTTGCCCCGGGGAAAGCGACCCAGTACTTC. As protein: CAVAPGKATQYF. Drawing the rest from reference TRBV30 and TRBJ2-5, the complete variable domain is SQTIHQWPATLVQPVGSPLSLECTVEGTSNPNLYWYRQAAGRGLQLLFYSVGIGQISSEVPQNLSASRPQDRQFILSSKKLLLSDSGFYLCAVAPGKATQYFGPGTRLLVL.

This sequence joins TRBV28 and TRBJ2-1, with unresolved D. Trimming stripped 6 bases from V and 9 bases from J, with 12 bases between. Germline lookup yields CDR1 MDHEN and CDR2 SYDVKM. The length of the CDR3 is 12 residues. The CDR3 spells CASRTQGTEQFF. In DNA form, the CDR3 reads TGTGCCAGCAGAACACAAGGAACTGAGCAGTTCTTC.

This clone showed up just a few times. This chain connects TRBV10-3 to TRBJ1-2; D uncertain. The CDR3 consists of 13 residues. Per the germline V gene, CDR1 is ENHRY and CDR2 is SYGVKD. Trimming stripped 0 bases from V and 6 bases from J, with 8 bases between. The CDR3 nucleotides read TGTGCCATCAGTGAGTCGCAAGCAGATGGCTACACCTTC. This encodes CAISESQADGYTF.

The J gene is TRBJ2-3, the V gene TRBV7-3; 11 bases match TRBD1. The V gene's germline CDR1 is SGHTA and CDR2 FQGTGA. V gave up 2 bases and J gave up 5 bases; unmatched junction bases: 3. The CDR3 extends over 15 amino acids. CDR3 in DNA: TGTGCCAGCAGCTTAGGGACAGGGGGAAAAGATACGCAGTATTTT. It encodes CASSLGTGGKDTQYF.

The sample holds a few counts of this clone. This sequence joins TRBV28 and TRBJ2-7; 7 bases fit TRBD1. From germline, CDR1 is MDHEN and CDR2 SYDVKM. V trimming: 5 bases; J trimming: 7 bases; junction bases outside the gene matches: 14. This CDR3 has 15 amino acids. The CDR3: CASSGLGQDNGEQYF. The CDR3 nucleotides read TGTGCCAGCAGTGGCCTCGGACAGGACAATGGTGAGCAGTACTTC.

The count of this clone is one. The CDR3 nucleotides are TGTGCCAGCAGCCCGGGACTAGCGGTAGCCTACAATGAGCAGTTCTTC. Residues: CASSPGLAVAYNEQFF. V and J are TRBV7-2 and TRBJ2-1; 11 bases are a match to TRBD2. Unmatched junction bases numbered 5, after V lost 5 bases and J lost 2 bases. This CDR3 has 16 amino acids. CDR1 is SGHTA, CDR2 FQGNSA, per germline. The full variable domain, its missing parts supplied by reference TRBV7-2 and TRBJ2-1, is GAGVSQSPSNKVTEKGKDVELRCDPISGHTALYWYRQSLGQGLEFLIYFQGNSAPDKSGLPSDRFSAERTGGSVSTLTIQRTQQEDSAVYLCASSPGLAVAYNEQFFGPGTRLTVL.

J is TRBJ2-3 and V is TRBV9; no clear D. The CDR3 consists of 14 residues. CDR1 and CDR2 from the germline V gene are SGDLS and YYNGEE. V gave up 0 bases and J gave up 4 bases, with 9 bases separating them. This CDR3 reads CASSVENRPDTQYF. The CDR3 coding sequence is TGTGCCAGCAGCGTAGAGAATCGCCCAGATACGCAGTATTTT.